This TCR beta chain is from a study of cytomegalovirus exposure and HLA in healthy donors. Overall study: The roughly 100 million unique TCR beta sequences, from 150 million to 200 million T cells, were found by an earlier analysis. Overall study findings and caveats: Fewer N-insertions (relative to the approximately 700-donor mean) were reportedly seen in an Asian-associated ancestry cluster in a later analysis.

A multiplex PCR was run with 60 Vbeta primers and 13 Jbeta primers. Repertoires were generated with immunoSEQ multiplex PCR, while TCRdb's copy carries only in-frame clones and drops some. The sample records about 190,000 clones, approximately 86% being singletons. To note about this clone: The antigen remains undetermined.

The receptor's source is a woman younger than 45 in good health and CMV-seronegative. Sample: PBMCs.

The CDR3 sequence is CASKVGAGPGEQYF. CDR3 DNA: TGTGCCAGCAAGGTAGGGGCCGGGCCGGGCGAGCAGTACTTC. This sequence joins TRBV6-1 and TRBJ2-7, with TRBD1 as a possible D gene (5 bases). This CDR3 has 14 amino acids. Germline V gene lookup returns CDR1 MNHNS and CDR2 SASEGT. With 7 bases removed from V and 6 bases from J, the gap between germline ends came to 19 bases.